A single sample gave rise to the 9 T cell receptor beta chains below, sequenced in a study of cytomegalovirus exposure and HLA in healthy donors. It was with 60 Vbeta and 13 Jbeta primers that the PCR ran. Clones were read by immunoSEQ multiplex PCR, and TCRdb kept only the in-frame ones, dropping some. The sample contains roughly 180,000 clones, about 77% of which appear only once. Sequencing was performed on PBMCs. These TCRs come from a woman aged 25 to 39 in good health and CMV-seropositive.

The rearrangement joins TRBV9 to TRBJ2-1; 15 positions match TRBD2. This CDR3 region has 15 residues. Germline loops: CDR1 SGDLS, CDR2 YYNGEE. V dropped 3 bases and J dropped 8; count of bases not matched to a gene: 3. CDR3 sequence reads: CASSGTSGGAYEQFF. As DNA, the CDR3 is TGTGCCAGCAGCGGGACTAGCGGGGGGGCCTATGAGCAGTTCTTC. The full variable domain, with the rest looked up from reference TRBV9 and TRBJ2-1, is DSGVTQTPKHLITATGQRVTLRCSPRSGDLSVYWYQQSLDQGLQFLIQYYNGEERAKGNILERFSAQQFPDLHSELNLSSLELGDSALYFCASSGTSGGAYEQFFGPGTRLTVL.

Points on this clone: The germline gene is not matched at one end of the junction; a read error may be the cause. The genes are TRBV7-7 and TRBJ2-5; possible D gene TRBD1, 6 bases. The CDR3 is 14 amino acids. Looked up from germline, CDR1 is SSHAT and CDR2 is FNYEAQ (reference sequence). The chain's CDR3 is CASSFPGVGETQYF. The CDR3 DNA follows: TGTGCTAGCAGCTTCCCAGGGGTCGGAGAGACCCAGTACTTC.

The chain joins TRBV7-9 to TRBJ1-2; TRBD1 might be the D (5 bases). The CDR3 has 17 residues. V was pared by 2 bases and J by 1 base, with 17 bases between. Germline CDR1 is SEHNR and CDR2 is FQNEAQ (reference sequence). Here the CDR3 reads CASSLYAGDGFNYGYTF. The DNA for the CDR3 is TGTGCCAGCAGCTTATACGCGGGGGACGGATTTAACTATGGCTACACCTTC. The full variable domain, rest sourced from reference TRBV7-9 and TRBJ1-2, is DTGVSQNPRHKITKRGQNVTFRCDPISEHNRLYWYRQTLGQGPEFLTYFQNEAQLEKSRLLSDRFSAERPKGSFSTLEIQRTEQGDSAMYLCASSLYAGDGFNYGYTFGSGTRLTVV.

The rearrangement joins TRBV19 to TRBJ2-3, with 11 positions matching TRBD2. Germline V gene sequence: CDR1 LNHDA, CDR2 SQIVND (reference sequence). The CDR3 runs to 16 residues. The V gene end was trimmed by 1 base and the J gene end by 7 bases; junction bases not matched to a gene: 7. The CDR3, as DNA: TGTGCCAGTAGTATAGTGAAGACTAGCGGGAAGTATACGCAGTATTTT. Its protein is CASSIVKTSGKYTQYF.

The J gene is TRBJ2-1, the V gene TRBV7-2, with TRBD2 matching 13 bases. The length of the CDR3 is 16 residues. V lost 1 base to trimming and J lost 3 bases; unmatched junction nucleotides: 0. Germline lookup yields CDR1 SGHTA and CDR2 FQGNSA. This CDR3 reads CASSLGLAGGYNEQFF. The CDR3 DNA follows: TGTGCCAGCAGCTTAGGACTAGCGGGGGGCTACAATGAGCAGTTCTTC.

CDR3 region: CASSSDRYQETQYF. CDR3 nucleotides: TGTGCCAGCAGTTCCGACAGGTACCAAGAGACCCAGTACTTC. The chain couples TRBV28 to TRBJ2-5; a weak D match, TRBD1 (6 bases). This CDR3 region has 14 residues. Germline V CDR1 and CDR2: MDHEN, SYDVKM. With 4 bases removed from V and 0 bases from J, the gap between germline ends came to 9 bases.

This clone has just one count. This chain joins TRBV27 and TRBJ1-1; D gene unclear. Germline V lookup: CDR1 MNHEY, CDR2 SMNVEV (reference sequence). The CDR3 extends over 13 amino acids. V was trimmed by 8 bases and J by 4 bases, leaving 14 bases between them. CDR3 nucleotides: TGTGCCAGCGGCGGACGGCGGGGCACTGAAGCTTTCTTT. Its protein is CASGGRRGTEAFF.

The chain carries TRBV27 and TRBJ2-3, with 7 bases aligning to TRBD1. The V segment lost 3 bases and the J segment 2 bases; nucleotides outside the gene matches: 5. Germline V gene data show CDR1 as MNHEY and CDR2 as SMNVEV (reference sequence). The CDR3 runs 15 residues. DNA of the CDR3: TGTGCCAGCAGTTTGGAAGGGGGCAACACAGATACGCAGTATTTT. Translation gives CASSLEGGNTDTQYF.

The chain has TRBV7-8 and TRBJ2-5, with a tentative D call TRBD1 (5 bases). The CDR3 spans 14 residues. CDR1 is SGHVS and CDR2 is FQNEAQ in the germline V gene. Trimming removed 6 bases from V and 2 bases from J, with 13 bases in between. CDR3 amino acids: CASSVSPGQETQYF. The CDR3 nucleotides read TGTGCCAGCAGTGTGAGTCCAGGGCAAGAGACCCAGTACTTC.